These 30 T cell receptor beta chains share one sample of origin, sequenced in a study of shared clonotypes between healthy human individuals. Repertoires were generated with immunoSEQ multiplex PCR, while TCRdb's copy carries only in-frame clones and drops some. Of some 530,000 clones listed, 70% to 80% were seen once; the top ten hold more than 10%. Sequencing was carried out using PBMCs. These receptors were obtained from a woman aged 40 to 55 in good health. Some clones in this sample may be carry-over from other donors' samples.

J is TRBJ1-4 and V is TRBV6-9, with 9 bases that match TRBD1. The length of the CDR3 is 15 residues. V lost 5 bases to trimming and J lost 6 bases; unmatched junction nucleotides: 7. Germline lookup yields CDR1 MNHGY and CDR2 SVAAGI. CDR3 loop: CASSSHRGRYEKLFF. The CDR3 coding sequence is TGTGCCAGCAGTAGCCACAGGGGGCGGTATGAAAAACTGTTTTTT.

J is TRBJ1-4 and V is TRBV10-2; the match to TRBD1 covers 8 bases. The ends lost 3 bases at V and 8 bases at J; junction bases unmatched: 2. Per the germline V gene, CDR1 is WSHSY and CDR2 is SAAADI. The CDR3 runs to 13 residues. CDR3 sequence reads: CASSDGTGEKLFF. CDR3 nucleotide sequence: TGCGCCAGCAGTGATGGGACAGGAGAAAAACTGTTTTTT.

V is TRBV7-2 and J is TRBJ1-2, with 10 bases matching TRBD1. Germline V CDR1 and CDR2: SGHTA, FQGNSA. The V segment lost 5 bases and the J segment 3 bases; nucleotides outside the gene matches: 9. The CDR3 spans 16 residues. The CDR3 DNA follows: TGTGCCAGCAGCCGAACCCGACAGGGGGCTGACTATGGCTACACCTTC. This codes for CASSRTRQGADYGYTF.

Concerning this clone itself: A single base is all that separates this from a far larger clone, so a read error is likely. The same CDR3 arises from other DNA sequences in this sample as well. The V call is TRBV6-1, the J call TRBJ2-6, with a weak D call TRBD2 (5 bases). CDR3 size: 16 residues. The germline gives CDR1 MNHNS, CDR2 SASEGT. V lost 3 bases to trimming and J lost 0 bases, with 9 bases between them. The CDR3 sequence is CASSELDFSGANVLTF. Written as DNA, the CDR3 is TGTGCCAGCAGTGAGTTGGACTTCTCTGGGGCCAACGTCCTGACTTTC.

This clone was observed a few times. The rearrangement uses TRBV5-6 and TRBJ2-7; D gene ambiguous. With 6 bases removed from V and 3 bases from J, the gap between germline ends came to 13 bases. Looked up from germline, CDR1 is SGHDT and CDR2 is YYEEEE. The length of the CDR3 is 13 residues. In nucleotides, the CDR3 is TGTGCCAGCACCCAGATAGGCCGCTACGAGCAGTACTTC. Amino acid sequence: CASTQIGRYEQYF.

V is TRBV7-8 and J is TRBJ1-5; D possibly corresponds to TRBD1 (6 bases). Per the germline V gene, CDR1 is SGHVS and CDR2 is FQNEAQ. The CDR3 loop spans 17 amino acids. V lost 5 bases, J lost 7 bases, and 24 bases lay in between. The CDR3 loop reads CASSNSVGGGAGQPQHF. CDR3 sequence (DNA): TGTGCCAGCAGCAATAGCGTCGGGGGCGGGGCAGGACAGCCCCAGCATTTT.

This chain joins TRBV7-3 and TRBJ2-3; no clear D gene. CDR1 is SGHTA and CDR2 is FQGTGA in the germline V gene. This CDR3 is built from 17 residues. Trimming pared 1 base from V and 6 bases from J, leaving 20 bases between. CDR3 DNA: TGTGCCAGCAGCTTAAGGGGTCTAGGAGCTAGTCCCGATACGCAGTATTTT. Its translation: CASSLRGLGASPDTQYF.

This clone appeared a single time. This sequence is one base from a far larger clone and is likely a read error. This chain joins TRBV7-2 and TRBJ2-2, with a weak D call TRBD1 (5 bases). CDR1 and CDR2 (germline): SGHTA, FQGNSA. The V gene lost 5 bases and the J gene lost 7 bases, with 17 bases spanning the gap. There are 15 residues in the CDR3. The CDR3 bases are TGTGCCAGCAGCCCCAGGGTGGGCGGCGTCGGGGAGCTGTTTTTT. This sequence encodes CASSPRVGGVGELFF.

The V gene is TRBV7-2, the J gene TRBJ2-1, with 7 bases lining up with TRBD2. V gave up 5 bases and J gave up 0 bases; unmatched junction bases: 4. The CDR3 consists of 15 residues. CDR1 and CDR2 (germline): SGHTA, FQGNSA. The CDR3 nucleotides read TGTGCCAGCAGCCAGCAGCGGGACTCCTACAATGAGCAGTTCTTC. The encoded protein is CASSQQRDSYNEQFF.

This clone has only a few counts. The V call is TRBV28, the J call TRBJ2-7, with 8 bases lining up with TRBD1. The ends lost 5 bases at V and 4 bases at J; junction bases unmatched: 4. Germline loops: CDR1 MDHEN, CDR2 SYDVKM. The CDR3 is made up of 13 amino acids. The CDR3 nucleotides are TGTGCCAGCAGTAGCAGGGGGCCTTACGAGCAGTACTTC. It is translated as CASSSRGPYEQYF.

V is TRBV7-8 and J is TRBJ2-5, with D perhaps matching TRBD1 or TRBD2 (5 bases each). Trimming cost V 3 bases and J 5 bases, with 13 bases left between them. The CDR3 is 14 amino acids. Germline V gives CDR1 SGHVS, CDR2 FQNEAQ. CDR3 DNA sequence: TGTGCCAGCAGCTTCGGGAACGCAGGGGAGACCCAGTACTTC. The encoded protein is CASSFGNAGETQYF. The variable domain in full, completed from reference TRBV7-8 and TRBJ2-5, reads GAGVSQSPRYKVAKRGQDVALRCDPISGHVSLFWYQQALGQGPEFLTYFQNEAQLDKSGLPSDRFFAERPEGSVSTLKIQRTQQEDSAVYLCASSFGNAGETQYFGPGTRLLVL.

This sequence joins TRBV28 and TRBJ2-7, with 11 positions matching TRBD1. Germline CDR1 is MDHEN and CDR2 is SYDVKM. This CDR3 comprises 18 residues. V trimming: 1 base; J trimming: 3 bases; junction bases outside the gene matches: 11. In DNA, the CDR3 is TGTGCCAGCAGTTTATTAGGAGGGACAGGGGGTTTCCACTACGAGCAGTACTTC. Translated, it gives CASSLLGGTGGFHYEQYF.

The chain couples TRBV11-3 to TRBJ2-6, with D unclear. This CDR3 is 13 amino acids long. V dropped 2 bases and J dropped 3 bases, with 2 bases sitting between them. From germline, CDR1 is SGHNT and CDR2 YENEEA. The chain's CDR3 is CASSLNGANVLTF. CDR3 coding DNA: TGTGCCAGCAGCTTAAATGGGGCCAACGTCCTGACTTTC.

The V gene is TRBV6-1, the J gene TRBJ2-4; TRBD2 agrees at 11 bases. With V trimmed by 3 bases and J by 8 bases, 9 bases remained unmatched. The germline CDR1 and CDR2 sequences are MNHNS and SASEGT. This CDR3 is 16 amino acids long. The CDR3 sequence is CASSDWSSGRRDIQYF. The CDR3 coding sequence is TGTGCCAGCAGTGACTGGTCTAGCGGGAGGAGGGACATTCAGTACTTC.

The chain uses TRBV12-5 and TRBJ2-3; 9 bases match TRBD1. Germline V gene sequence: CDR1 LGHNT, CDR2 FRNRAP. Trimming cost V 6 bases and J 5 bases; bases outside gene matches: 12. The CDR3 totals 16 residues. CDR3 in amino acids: CASGRTGTGLKDTQYF. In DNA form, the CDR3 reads TGTGCTAGTGGACGAACCGGGACAGGGCTTAAAGATACGCAGTATTTT.

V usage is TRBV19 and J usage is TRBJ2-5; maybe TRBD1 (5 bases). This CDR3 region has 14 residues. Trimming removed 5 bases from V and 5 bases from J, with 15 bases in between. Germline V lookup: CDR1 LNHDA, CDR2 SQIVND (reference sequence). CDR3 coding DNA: TGTGCCAGTAGTGTTCTCCAGGGAAGGGAGACCCAGTACTTC. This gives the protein CASSVLQGRETQYF.

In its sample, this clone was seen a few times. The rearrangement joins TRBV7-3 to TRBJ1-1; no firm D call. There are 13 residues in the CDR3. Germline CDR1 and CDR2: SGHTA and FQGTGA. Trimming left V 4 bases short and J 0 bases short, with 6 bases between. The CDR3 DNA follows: TGTGCCAGCAGCTGGAGCCTGAACACTGAAGCTTTCTTT. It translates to CASSWSLNTEAFF. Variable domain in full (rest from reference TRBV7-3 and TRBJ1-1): GAGVSQTPSNKVTEKGKYVELRCDPISGHTALYWYRQSLGQGPEFLIYFQGTGAADDSGLPNDRFFAVRPEGSVSTLKIQRTERGDSAVYLCASSWSLNTEAFFGQGTRLTVV.

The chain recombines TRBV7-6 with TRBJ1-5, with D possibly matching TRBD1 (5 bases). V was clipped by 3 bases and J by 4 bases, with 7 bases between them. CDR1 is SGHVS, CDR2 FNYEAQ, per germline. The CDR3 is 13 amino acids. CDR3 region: CASSFSGNQPQHF. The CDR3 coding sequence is TGTGCCAGCAGCTTCTCAGGGAATCAGCCCCAGCATTTT. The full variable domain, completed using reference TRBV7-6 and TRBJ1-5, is GAGVSQSPRYKVTKRGQDVALRCDPISGHVSLYWYRQALGQGPEFLTYFNYEAQQDKSGLPNDRFSAERPEGSISTLTIQRTEQRDSAMYRCASSFSGNQPQHFGDGTRLSIL.

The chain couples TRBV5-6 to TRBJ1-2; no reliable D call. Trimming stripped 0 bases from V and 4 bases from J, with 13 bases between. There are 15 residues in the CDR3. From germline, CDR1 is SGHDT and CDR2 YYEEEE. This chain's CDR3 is CASSLAAADRYGYTF. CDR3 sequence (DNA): TGTGCCAGCAGCTTGGCCGCGGCAGACCGCTATGGCTACACCTTC.

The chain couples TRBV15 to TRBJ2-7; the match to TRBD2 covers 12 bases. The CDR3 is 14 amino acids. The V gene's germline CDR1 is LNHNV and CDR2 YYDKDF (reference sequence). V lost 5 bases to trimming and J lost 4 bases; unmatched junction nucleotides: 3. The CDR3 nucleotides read TGTGCCACCAGCCGCGGACTAGCGGGATACGAGCAGTACTTC. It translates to CATSRGLAGYEQYF.

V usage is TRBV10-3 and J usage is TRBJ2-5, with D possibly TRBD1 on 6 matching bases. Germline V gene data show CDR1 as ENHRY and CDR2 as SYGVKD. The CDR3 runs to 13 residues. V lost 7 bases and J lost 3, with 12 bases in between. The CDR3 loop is CAINAGVEETQYF. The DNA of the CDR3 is TGTGCCATCAATGCAGGGGTGGAAGAGACCCAGTACTTC.

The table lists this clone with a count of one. CDR3 sequence (DNA): TGTGCCAGTACCCTAGGCCGGTATTCTGGAAACACCATATATTTT. Its translation is CASTLGRYSGNTIYF. The genes are TRBV19 and TRBJ1-3; D unclear. With 7 bases removed from V and 1 base from J, the gap between germline ends came to 14 bases. CDR3 length equals 15 residues. The germline gives CDR1 LNHDA, CDR2 SQIVND (reference sequence).

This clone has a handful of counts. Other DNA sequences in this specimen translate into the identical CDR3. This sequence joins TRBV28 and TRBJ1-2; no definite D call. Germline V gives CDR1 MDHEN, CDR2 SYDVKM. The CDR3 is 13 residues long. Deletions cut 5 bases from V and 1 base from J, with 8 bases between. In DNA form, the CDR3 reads TGTGCCAGCAGTCCCCCGGGTAACTATGGCTACACCTTC. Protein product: CASSPPGNYGYTF.

As DNA, the CDR3 is TGTGCCAGCAGCGAGGGGGACGGGCGGCCCCAGCATTTT. Protein sequence: CASSEGDGRPQHF. This chain links TRBV9 with TRBJ1-5; tentative D call: TRBD1 (6 bases). Germline V gives CDR1 SGDLS, CDR2 YYNGEE. CDR3 length: 13 residues. Deletions cut 3 bases from V and 9 bases from J, with 13 bases between.

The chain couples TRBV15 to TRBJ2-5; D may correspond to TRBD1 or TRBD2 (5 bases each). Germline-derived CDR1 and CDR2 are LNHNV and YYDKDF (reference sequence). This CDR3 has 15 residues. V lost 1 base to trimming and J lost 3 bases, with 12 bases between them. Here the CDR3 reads CATSRATGAEETQYF. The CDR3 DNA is TGTGCCACCAGCAGAGCGACCGGGGCCGAAGAGACCCAGTACTTC.

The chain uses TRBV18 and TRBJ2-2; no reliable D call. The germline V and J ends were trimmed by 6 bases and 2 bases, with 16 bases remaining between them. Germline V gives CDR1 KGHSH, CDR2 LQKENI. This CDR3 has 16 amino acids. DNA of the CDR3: TGTGCCAGCTCCACAACGCCCTTCCGCAACACCGGGGAGCTGTTTTTT. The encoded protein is CASSTTPFRNTGELFF.

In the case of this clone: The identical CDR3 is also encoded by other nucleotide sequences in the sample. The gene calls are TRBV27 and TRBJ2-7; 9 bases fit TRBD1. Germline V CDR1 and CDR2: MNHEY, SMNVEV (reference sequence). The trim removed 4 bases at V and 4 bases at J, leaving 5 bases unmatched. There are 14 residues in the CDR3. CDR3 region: CASSSGTGRYEQYF. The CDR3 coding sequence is TGTGCCAGCAGTTCCGGGACAGGGCGGTACGAGCAGTACTTC.

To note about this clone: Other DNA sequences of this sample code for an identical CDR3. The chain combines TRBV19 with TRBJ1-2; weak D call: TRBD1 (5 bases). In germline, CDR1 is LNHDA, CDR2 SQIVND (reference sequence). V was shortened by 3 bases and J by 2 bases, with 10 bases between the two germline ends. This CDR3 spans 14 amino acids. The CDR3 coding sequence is TGTGCCAGTAGTATCCCAGGGATCAACTATGGCTACACCTTC. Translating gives CASSIPGINYGYTF.

The CDR3 loop is CASSLLLEEEVANSYEQYF. In DNA, the CDR3 is TGTGCCAGCAGCTTGCTCTTGGAGGAGGAAGTGGCTAACTCCTACGAGCAGTACTTC. This chain uses TRBV5-4 with TRBJ2-7; tentative D call: TRBD2 (5 bases). The CDR3 spans 19 residues. Trimming took 1 base from V and 0 from J, leaving 23 bases between them. Per germline, CDR1 SGHNT and CDR2 YYREEE (reference sequence).

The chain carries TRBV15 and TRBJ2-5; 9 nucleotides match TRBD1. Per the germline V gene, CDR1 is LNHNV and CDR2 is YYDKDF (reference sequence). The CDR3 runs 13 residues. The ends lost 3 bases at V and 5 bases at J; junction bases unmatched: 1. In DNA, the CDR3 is TGTGCCACCAGCAGCGGACAGGGGGAGACCCAGTACTTC. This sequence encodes CATSSGQGETQYF.